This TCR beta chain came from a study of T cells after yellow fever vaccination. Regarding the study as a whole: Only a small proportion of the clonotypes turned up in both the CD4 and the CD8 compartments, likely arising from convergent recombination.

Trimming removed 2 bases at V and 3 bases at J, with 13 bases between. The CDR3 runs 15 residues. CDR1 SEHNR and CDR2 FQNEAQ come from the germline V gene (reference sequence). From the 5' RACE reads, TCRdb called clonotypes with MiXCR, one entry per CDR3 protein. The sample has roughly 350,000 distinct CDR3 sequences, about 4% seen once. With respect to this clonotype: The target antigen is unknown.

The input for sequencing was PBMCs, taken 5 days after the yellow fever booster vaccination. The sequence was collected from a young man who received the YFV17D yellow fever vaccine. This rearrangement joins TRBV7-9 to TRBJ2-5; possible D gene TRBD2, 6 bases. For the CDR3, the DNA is TGTGCCAGCAGCTTATTCGGGGGACCCGAAGAGACCCAGTACTTC. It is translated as CASSLFGGPEETQYF.